This section outlines one T cell receptor (beta chain) sequence together with its context. Its antigen is unidentified. In germline, CDR1 is MNHEY, CDR2 SMNVEV (reference sequence). V dropped 3 bases and J dropped 1 base, with 15 bases sitting between them. The CDR3 consists of 17 residues. The PCR used 60 Vbeta and 13 Jbeta primers. Assay: immunoSEQ multiplex PCR; the TCRdb copy retains only in-frame clones and omits some. This repertoire shows 150,000 to 200,000 clones, roughly 80% found once; its top ten account for about 1.4%. The data derive from a study of cytomegalovirus exposure and HLA in healthy donors. Study-wide results and limits: By HLA locus, TCR association rates varied in a later analysis, with DRB1 showing the most and HLA-C the fewest.

The receptor comes from a woman aged 25 to 39 in good health and CMV-seronegative. Input material: PBMCs. The chain carries TRBV27 and TRBJ2-2; D perhaps matches TRBD1 (6 bases). In DNA form, the CDR3 reads TGTGCCAGCAGTTTTGTCGCAGGGGTCTTGAACACCGGGGAGCTGTTTTTT. Translation: CASSFVAGVLNTGELFF.